What follows are 5 T cell receptor beta chains derived from one specimen sequenced in a study of neurological immune-mediated disorders. TCRdb re-called the 5' RACE reads through MiXCR, storing one row per CDR3 protein. The repertoire holds some 100,000 distinct CDR3 sequences, around 14% seen once, with roughly 4.8% in the top ten. As to time point: longitudinal time-point 2. The sample comprised PBMCs. The receptors originated from a female donor with HTLV-1-associated myelopathy (HAM/TSP).

There are many counts of this clonotype. The rearrangement uses TRBV12-3 or TRBV12-4 and TRBJ2-1; the D gene is possibly TRBD2 (6 bases). The CDR3 has 15 amino acids. The V and J ends lost 10 bases and 4 bases respectively, with 20 bases between them. The chain's CDR3 is CATLPRGNSYNEQFF. In nucleotides, the CDR3 is TGTGCCACCCTCCCCCGGGGGAATTCATACAATGAGCAGTTCTTC.

This clonotype was seen many times. The J gene is TRBJ1-2, the V gene TRBV4-1; TRBD1 is a possible D gene (5 bases). CDR1 and CDR2 (germline): MGHRA, YSYEKL. V lost 4 bases and J lost 0, with 21 bases in between. There are 18 residues in the CDR3. CDR3 amino acids: CASSPEPGTATSNYGYTF. The CDR3 nucleotides read TGCGCCAGCAGCCCCGAACCCGGGACCGCTACTTCTAACTATGGCTACACCTTC.

This clonotype was seen ten or more times. The chain joins TRBV7-8 to TRBJ1-4; maybe TRBD1 (6 bases). V was trimmed by 1 base and J by 7 bases, leaving 13 bases between them. CDR3 length: 15 amino acids. Per the germline V gene, CDR1 is SGHVS and CDR2 is FQNEAQ. The chain's CDR3 is CASSLDQGTGEKLFF. The CDR3 DNA sequence: TGTGCCAGCAGCTTAGATCAGGGGACGGGTGAAAAACTGTTTTTT.

This clonotype came up many times. The chain uses TRBV5-1 and TRBJ2-5; D call uncertain. Germline-derived CDR1 and CDR2 are SGHRS and YFSETQ. The CDR3 covers 16 residues. V lost 3 bases, J lost 5 bases, and 20 bases lay in between. CDR3 residues: CASSWALGSIWETQYF. The CDR3, as DNA: TGCGCCAGCAGCTGGGCTTTGGGCAGCATATGGGAGACCCAGTACTTC.

The chain employs TRBV5-1 and TRBJ1-1; D may be TRBD1 (5 bases). V was shortened by 4 bases and J by 4 bases, with 17 bases between the two germline ends. Per germline, CDR1 SGHRS and CDR2 YFSETQ. The CDR3 is 15 residues long. CDR3 DNA sequence: TGCGCCAGCAGCGAAACAGGTGTAAGGGGCACTGAAGCTTTCTTT. Translating it yields CASSETGVRGTEAFF.